This T cell receptor beta chain was captured by sequencing in a study of blood T cell repertoires in COVID-19. Trimming took 1 base from V and 11 from J, leaving 18 bases between them. This CDR3 spans 14 amino acids. Germline V lookup: CDR1 MNHNS, CDR2 SASEGT. In the authors' methods: Cell counts per sample came from amplifying reference gene primers. The table came from immunoSEQ multiplex PCR; TCRdb's copy has only in-frame clones and leaves some out. V and J calls and clone size are given by that table; D and trimming were obtained from the DNA. This sample yields fewer than 20,000 clones, of which 65% to 90% are seen a single time; approximately 20% belongs to the top ten.

The chain has TRBV6-1 and TRBJ2-7; TRBD2 might be the D (5 bases). The TCR originated in a man older than 75 with active COVID-19. The sample consisted of peripheral blood. This CDR3 reads CASSEDPRDRRKYF. In DNA form, the CDR3 reads TGTGCCAGCAGTGAAGATCCCCGGGATAGGAGGAAGTACTTC.